This T cell receptor beta chain was identified during a study of blood T cell repertoires in COVID-19 (dated by TCRdb to about 2020). General notes on the study: Samples from collaborators originated in the United States, Italy and Spain and spanned both the acute and convalescent phases of COVID-19. The material from the prospective study consisted of cDNA or gDNA derived from T cells, B-cell-depleted T cells, or PBMCs. Subjects who had been exposed to COVID-19, were actively infected with it, or had recovered from it provided the deeply sampled blood TCRbeta repertoires that made up the dataset. The repertoires were released in a freely available public database intended as a resource for research on the immune response to SARS-CoV-2. The samples were drawn from the first 160 participants of the ongoing ImmuneRACE study and from over a thousand subjects provided by 6 global collaborators. The sample metadata nearly always contained a de-identified subject ID, COVID-19 status, age in years and sex. HLA class I and class II types, where available, came from metadata supplied by the sample provider rather than from assay-based typing.

Collaborating institutions collected whole blood in K2EDTA tubes following their own protocols. For TCRbeta analysis, collaborator samples were shipped as frozen whole blood, as isolated PBMCs, or as DNA extracted from either sample type. From a lookup of the germline V gene, CDR1 and CDR2 are SGHDT and YYEEEE. Trimming at the junction amounts to 5 bases on V and 1 base on J, and the germline ends lie 9 bases apart. The CDR3 contains 13 residues, cysteine and phenylalanine counted. Just the 39-base CDR3 DNA is kept, in frame starting at base 1. Study-level results and caveats: The amount of clinical and demographic metadata varied by source and participant and was provided uncurated.

TCRbeta CDR3 regions were amplified from genomic DNA by means of the immunoSEQ Assay, a bias-controlled multiplex PCR. Per the source publication's procedure: The number of nucleated cells in each sample was estimated from the amplification of reference gene primers within the assay. To quantify the absolute abundance of each unique TCRbeta CDR3 rearrangement, sequence reads were collapsed and filtered. Productive Simpson clonality was computed per sample as the square root of Simpson's diversity index over productive rearrangements. What TCRdb holds here is the immuneACCESS table cut down to in-frame rearrangements. Part of the clones is not present; checked against another copy, under half of the missing clones reflect an unresolved V gene, and the others are unexplained. V, J and clone size derive from that table, while D and trimming were established from the DNA sequence. This sample holds 60,000 to 85,000 clones; about four fifths were observed only once. Clones ranked in the top ten supply approximately 35% of the sample.

Notes on this clone: Its target antigen remains unknown. No base qualities exist here, and no much larger clone lies one base off it.

Sequencing was done on a sample of peripheral blood. The sequence links TRBV5-6 to TRBJ1-1; the D gene is perhaps TRBD1, on 6 matching bases. The source of this sequence is a man in his 70s with acute or convalescent COVID-19. In nucleotide form, the sequence is TGTGCCAGCAGACGACAGGAGAACACTGAAGCTTTCTTT. This is translated as CASRRQENTEAFF.